This passage covers 11 T cell receptor beta chains from one sample sequenced in a study of identical twins. MiXCR, applied by TCRdb to the 5' RACE reads, yields one record per CDR3 protein. Among 250,000 or so distinct CDR3 sequences listed, about 8.9% were seen once. These data are also associated with another study on yellow fever vaccine responses in identical twins.

Material: CD8+ T cells sorted from blood. The receptors stem from a woman aged 18-29 years in good health.

This chain connects TRBV7-3 to TRBJ2-1; TRBD2 agrees at 9 bases. Germline V gene sequence: CDR1 SGHTA, CDR2 FQGTGA. V was clipped by 2 bases and J by 15 bases; unmatched bases: 5. The CDR3 loop spans 12 amino acids. The CDR3 spells CASSLVSGGLFF. CDR3 nucleotide sequence: TGTGCCAGCAGCTTAGTAAGCGGGGGGCTGTTCTTC.

This clonotype was detected a few times. The DNA for the CDR3 is TGTGCCAGCAGCCCTGACACGACAGGGCGATCCCAAGAGACCCAGTACTTC. Encoded protein: CASSPDTTGRSQETQYF. The chain recombines TRBV7-9 with TRBJ2-5; TRBD1 aligns across 7 bases. V shed 5 bases and J 1 base; nucleotides not matched to a gene: 13. Germline lookup yields CDR1 SEHNR and CDR2 FQNEAQ (reference sequence). This CDR3 region has 17 residues.

This clonotype has a count of ten or more. This chain links TRBV7-9 with TRBJ2-7, with 8 bases identical to TRBD1. This CDR3 spans 13 amino acids. V shed 3 bases and J 2 bases; nucleotides not matched to a gene: 0. CDR1 is SEHNR, CDR2 FQNEAQ, per germline (reference sequence). The CDR3 nucleotides read TGTGCCAGCAGCTTGGACAGGGCCTACGAGCAGTACTTC. This gives the protein CASSLDRAYEQYF.

The chain uses TRBV7-6 and TRBJ1-3; no clear D. Trimming pared 2 bases from V and 0 bases from J, leaving 8 bases between. CDR1 is SGHVS, CDR2 FNYEAQ, per germline. The CDR3 covers 15 residues. The CDR3 spells CASSLNLGSGNTIYF. As DNA, the CDR3 is TGTGCCAGCAGCTTAAACTTGGGCTCTGGAAACACCATATATTTT.

This rearrangement joins TRBV7-2 to TRBJ1-2; no clear D gene. The CDR3 totals 13 residues. Germline CDR1 reads SGHTA; CDR2 reads FQGNSA. V was shortened by 1 base and J by 7 bases, with 10 bases between the two germline ends. The CDR3 DNA follows: TGTGCCAGCAGCTTAGAGCCGGGTGGTGGCTACACCTTC. It translates to CASSLEPGGGYTF.

CDR3 in DNA: TGCAGCGTTGAAGTGAGACAGGGGAACGACTTCGCCGGGGAGCTGTTTTTT. Its protein product is CSVEVRQGNDFAGELFF. This chain links TRBV29-1 with TRBJ2-2, with 8 bases that match TRBD1. This CDR3 has 17 amino acids. With V trimmed by 1 base and J by 6 bases, 13 bases remained unmatched. The germline CDR1 and CDR2 sequences are SQVTM and ANQGSEA.

The genes are TRBV6-1 and TRBJ2-1; 7 bases are a match to TRBD1. In germline, CDR1 is MNHNS, CDR2 SASEGT. The trim removed 5 bases at V and 8 bases at J, leaving 12 bases unmatched. The CDR3 loop spans 15 amino acids. This chain's CDR3 is CASSTVGKGGDEQFF. The DNA of the CDR3 is TGTGCCAGCAGTACAGTCGGGAAAGGGGGCGATGAGCAGTTCTTC.

The table lists this clonotype with many counts. The V call is TRBV12-5, the J call TRBJ2-3; D is possibly TRBD1 (5 bases). Germline-derived CDR1 and CDR2 are LGHNT and FRNRAP. V was cut by 7 bases and J by 2 bases, with 7 bases left in between. CDR3 length: 12 amino acids. CDR3 loop: CASADNTDTQYF. The CDR3 nucleotides are TGTGCTAGTGCGGACAACACAGATACGCAGTATTTT.

The rearrangement links TRBV2 to TRBJ1-5; 9 bases agree with TRBD1. The CDR3 loop spans 14 amino acids. V was pared by 5 bases and J by 3 bases, with 2 bases of the junction left unmatched. Germline loops: CDR1 SNHLY, CDR2 FYNNEI. In DNA, the CDR3 is TGTGCCAGCAGTCGACAGGGGGACAATCAGCCCCAGCATTTT. Its protein product is CASSRQGDNQPQHF.

This clonotype appeared many times. This chain connects TRBV15 to TRBJ2-5; D is perhaps TRBD2 (6 bases). Trimming shortened V by 3 bases and J by 1 base, and 9 bases separated the two germline ends. This CDR3 has 14 residues. Germline CDR1 and CDR2: LNHNV and YYDKDF (reference sequence). CDR3 protein: CATSRTGSQETQYF. As DNA, the CDR3 is TGTGCCACCAGCAGGACCGGGAGCCAAGAGACCCAGTACTTC.

This clonotype has just a few counts. The genes are TRBV6-1 and TRBJ2-3; D gene uncertain. Trimming cost V 4 bases and J 4 bases, with 9 bases left between them. The germline gives CDR1 MNHNS, CDR2 SASEGT. The CDR3 spans 13 residues. This chain's CDR3 is CASSVRVSDTQYF. The CDR3 DNA is TGTGCCAGCAGTGTACGGGTCTCAGATACGCAGTATTTT.